These T cell receptor beta chains were read from a single sample in a study of blood T cell repertoires in COVID-19. Assay: immunoSEQ multiplex PCR; the TCRdb copy retains only in-frame clones and omits some. This table has more than 200,000 clones, around nine tenths appearing once. The sequenced sample consisted of peripheral blood. These receptors originate from a woman between 40 and 50 years old who had recovered from COVID-19. Both conserved end residues are part of each CDR3. A D gene is named only where the DNA matches it firmly. The size entry is marked missing in some rows and otherwise reads once, few, many or a size class.

CDR3 length: 13
clone size: NA
D gene: TRBD1
J gene: TRBJ2-7
V gene: TRBV6-5
CDR3 DNA: TGTGCCAGCAGTCCAGACAGGGGCTACGAGCAGTACTTC
CDR3 protein: CASSPDRGYEQYF

CDR3 length: 12
clone size: NA
D gene: NA
J gene: TRBJ2-5
V gene: TRBV5-1
CDR3 DNA: TGCGCCAGCAGTAGCCCCCAAGAGACCCAGTACTTC
CDR3 protein: CASSSPQETQYF

CDR3 length: 15
clone size: NA
D gene: TRBD1
J gene: TRBJ2-7
V gene: TRBV6-5
CDR3 DNA: TGTGCCAGCAGGAAACCTGGGGGACAGACCTACGAGCAGTACTTC
CDR3 protein: CASRKPGGQTYEQYF

CDR3 length: 13
clone size: NA
D gene: NA
J gene: TRBJ2-7
V gene: TRBV2
CDR3 DNA: TGTGCCAGCAGAAGACAGGGAGGCTACGAGCAGTACTTC
CDR3 protein: CASRRQGGYEQYF

CDR3 length: 14
clone size: NA
D gene: NA
J gene: TRBJ2-5
V gene: TRBV6-6
CDR3 DNA: TGTGCCAGCAGTGGCAGGGGGGCGGGAGAGACCCAGTACTTC
CDR3 protein: CASSGRGAGETQYF

CDR3 length: 12
clone size: NA
D gene: NA
J gene: TRBJ2-5
V gene: TRBV15
CDR3 DNA: TGTGCCACCAGCAGGGGGCCCGAGACCCAGTACTTC
CDR3 protein: CATSRGPETQYF

CDR3 length: 14
clone size: NA
D gene: NA
J gene: TRBJ1-2
V gene: TRBV29-1
CDR3 DNA: TGCAGCGTTTCCGAAGAGAACAGGTCTTTGGGCTACACCTTC
CDR3 protein: CSVSEENRSLGYTF

CDR3 length: 15
clone size: NA
D gene: TRBD1
J gene: TRBJ2-2
V gene: TRBV5-1
CDR3 DNA: TGCGCCAGCAGCTTGGGGACAGGGGGCCGGAGGGAGCTGTTTTTT
CDR3 protein: CASSLGTGGRRELFF

CDR3 length: 15
clone size: NA
D gene: TRBD1
J gene: TRBJ2-1
V gene: TRBV7-9
CDR3 DNA: TGTGCCAGCAGCCCCCGACAGGGGGCGTACAATGAGCAGTTCTTC
CDR3 protein: CASSPRQGAYNEQFF

CDR3 length: 15
clone size: many
D gene: TRBD2
J gene: TRBJ2-7
V gene: TRBV10-3
CDR3 DNA: TGTGCCATCAGCGAACCTAGCGGGAGAGGCCACGAGCAGTACTTC
CDR3 protein: CAISEPSGRGHEQYF

CDR3 length: 14
clone size: NA
D gene: TRBD2
J gene: TRBJ2-1
V gene: TRBV7-8
CDR3 DNA: TGTGCCAGCATCTCGGCTAGCGGCAACAATGAGCAGTTCTTC
CDR3 protein: CASISASGNNEQFF

CDR3 length: 15
clone size: NA
D gene: TRBD2
J gene: TRBJ2-3
V gene: TRBV7-6
CDR3 DNA: TGTGCCAGCAGCCAGCGGGAGGGCCTGGGAGATACGCAGTATTTT
CDR3 protein: CASSQREGLGDTQYF

CDR3 length: 11
clone size: NA
D gene: NA
J gene: TRBJ2-7
V gene: TRBV12-3/TRBV12-4
CDR3 DNA: TGTGCCAGCAGTTTATATGACGAGCAGTACTTC
CDR3 protein: CASSLYDEQYF

CDR3 length: 15
clone size: NA
D gene: NA
J gene: TRBJ1-5
V gene: TRBV4-1
CDR3 DNA: TGCGCCAGCAGCCAAGATTCAGGGCGCGATCAGCCCCAGCATTTT
CDR3 protein: CASSQDSGRDQPQHF

CDR3 length: 12
clone size: few
D gene: TRBD1
J gene: TRBJ2-7
V gene: TRBV19
CDR3 DNA: TGTGCCAGTAGTACAGAGGGGGACAGCCAGTACTTC
CDR3 protein: CASSTEGDSQYF

CDR3 length: 13
clone size: NA
D gene: NA
J gene: TRBJ2-7
V gene: TRBV20-1
CDR3 DNA: TGCAGTGCTAGTCCCCCAGGGATCTACGAGCAGTACTTC
CDR3 protein: CSASPPGIYEQYF

CDR3 length: 16
clone size: NA
D gene: TRBD2
J gene: TRBJ2-2
V gene: TRBV6-2/TRBV6-3
CDR3 DNA: TGTGCCAGCAGTACACTAGCGGGAGTACCCGCCGGGGAGCTGTTTTTT
CDR3 protein: CASSTLAGVPAGELFF

CDR3 length: 14
clone size: once
D gene: TRBD1
J gene: TRBJ2-3
V gene: TRBV6-6
CDR3 DNA: TGTGCCAGCAGTCGGGACAGGGGGAGAGATACGCAGTATTTT
CDR3 protein: CASSRDRGRDTQYF

CDR3 length: 12
clone size: NA
D gene: NA
J gene: TRBJ2-7
V gene: TRBV5-8
CDR3 DNA: TGTGCCAGCAGTTCTTATTCCCTGTGGCAGTACTTC
CDR3 protein: CASSSYSLWQYF

CDR3 length: 12
clone size: NA
D gene: NA
J gene: TRBJ2-5
V gene: TRBV27
CDR3 DNA: TGTGCCAACATAGGACAGCCGGTGACCCAGTACTTC
CDR3 protein: CANIGQPVTQYF

CDR3 length: 17
clone size: NA
D gene: NA
J gene: TRBJ2-3
V gene: TRBV15
CDR3 DNA: TGTGCCACCAGCAGAGATCGAAGTAGCGGCTTCACAGATACGCAGTATTTT
CDR3 protein: CATSRDRSSGFTDTQYF

CDR3 length: 13
clone size: few
D gene: NA
J gene: TRBJ1-2
V gene: TRBV25-1
CDR3 DNA: TGTGCCAGCAGTGGTAAAACTTCGTATGGCTACACCTTC
CDR3 protein: CASSGKTSYGYTF

CDR3 length: 15
clone size: NA
D gene: TRBD1
J gene: TRBJ2-7
V gene: TRBV6-5
CDR3 DNA: TGTGCCAGCAGACCGGGACAGGGGTTCTCCTACGAGCAGTACTTC
CDR3 protein: CASRPGQGFSYEQYF

CDR3 length: 16
clone size: NA
D gene: TRBD2
J gene: TRBJ2-1
V gene: TRBV19
CDR3 DNA: TGTGCCAGTAGTAGTCCTAGCGGAACGTCACTCAATGAGCAGTTCTTC
CDR3 protein: CASSSPSGTSLNEQFF

CDR3 length: 16
clone size: NA
D gene: TRBD1
J gene: TRBJ1-2
V gene: TRBV7-2
CDR3 DNA: TGTGCCAGCAGCTTGGGACAGGGGGTTCAGGGCTATGGCTACACCTTC
CDR3 protein: CASSLGQGVQGYGYTF

CDR3 length: 15
clone size: NA
D gene: NA
J gene: TRBJ1-5
V gene: TRBV5-8
CDR3 DNA: TGTGCCAGCAGCTTGGCAACAGGCAGCAATCAGCCCCAGCATTTT
CDR3 protein: CASSLATGSNQPQHF

CDR3 length: 14
clone size: NA
D gene: TRBD1
J gene: TRBJ2-1
V gene: TRBV19
CDR3 DNA: TGTGCCAGTAGTATAGAAACAGGGGACAATGAGCAGTTCTTC
CDR3 protein: CASSIETGDNEQFF

CDR3 length: 14
clone size: NA
D gene: NA
J gene: TRBJ1-2
V gene: TRBV15
CDR3 DNA: TGTGCCACCAGCCCGATGCGGGGGGCCTATGGCTACACCTTC
CDR3 protein: CATSPMRGAYGYTF

CDR3 length: 13
clone size: NA
D gene: NA
J gene: TRBJ1-1
V gene: TRBV6-5
CDR3 DNA: TGTGCCAGCAGGCTGACGGGGAACACTGAAGCTTTCTTT
CDR3 protein: CASRLTGNTEAFF

CDR3 length: 13
clone size: NA
D gene: TRBD2
J gene: TRBJ2-5
V gene: TRBV5-5
CDR3 DNA: TGTGCCAGCAGCTTGCAGGGAGGGGAGACCCAGTACTTC
CDR3 protein: CASSLQGGETQYF

CDR3 length: 13
clone size: NA
D gene: TRBD1
J gene: TRBJ2-5
V gene: TRBV7-2
CDR3 DNA: TGTGCCAGCACCCGGACAGGGCAAGAGACCCAGTACTTC
CDR3 protein: CASTRTGQETQYF

CDR3 length: 17
clone size: NA
D gene: TRBD2
J gene: TRBJ2-7
V gene: TRBV4-1
CDR3 DNA: TGCGCCAGCAGCCAAGAGGTGAGCGGGGGGCTCTCCTACGAGCAGTACTTC
CDR3 protein: CASSQEVSGGLSYEQYF

CDR3 length: 15
clone size: NA
D gene: NA
J gene: TRBJ2-5
V gene: TRBV7-8
CDR3 DNA: TGTGCCAGCAGCTTAAATCAACTGATCCAAGAGACCCAGTACTTC
CDR3 protein: CASSLNQLIQETQYF

CDR3 length: 18
clone size: once
D gene: TRBD2
J gene: TRBJ2-1
V gene: TRBV4-1
CDR3 DNA: TGCGCCAGCAGCCCAGATTTGTTTCGACTAGCGGATCCTAATGAGCAGTTCTTC
CDR3 protein: CASSPDLFRLADPNEQFF

CDR3 length: 13
clone size: NA
D gene: NA
J gene: TRBJ2-7
V gene: TRBV7-9
CDR3 DNA: TGTGCCAGCAGCCCAGACAGTCTCTACGAGCAGTACTTC
CDR3 protein: CASSPDSLYEQYF

CDR3 length: 15
clone size: NA
D gene: TRBD2
J gene: TRBJ2-1
V gene: TRBV19
CDR3 DNA: TGTGCCAGTAGTAGACTAGCGGGAATGGGTAATGAGCAGTTCTTC
CDR3 protein: CASSRLAGMGNEQFF

CDR3 length: 15
clone size: NA
D gene: TRBD1
J gene: TRBJ1-2
V gene: TRBV19
CDR3 DNA: TGTGCCAGTAGTCTCCGGGACAGACCTAACTATGGCTACACCTTC
CDR3 protein: CASSLRDRPNYGYTF

CDR3 length: 15
clone size: NA
D gene: NA
J gene: TRBJ2-1
V gene: TRBV4-2
CDR3 DNA: TGTGCCAGCAGCCAAGACAGGGTGGCCTACAATGAGCAGTTCTTC
CDR3 protein: CASSQDRVAYNEQFF

CDR3 length: 10
clone size: once
D gene: NA
J gene: TRBJ1-2
V gene: TRBV20-1
CDR3 DNA: TGCAGTGCTAGGGGCGTTAGGTTCAGGTTC
CDR3 protein: CSARGVRFRF

CDR3 length: 15
clone size: NA
D gene: NA
J gene: TRBJ2-2
V gene: TRBV4-3
CDR3 DNA: TGCGCCAGCAGCCGGGACTTACAACGCCCCGGGGAGCTGTTTTTT
CDR3 protein: CASSRDLQRPGELFF